This record concerns one TCR beta chain sequence. Documented treatment: treatment-naive control, cytoreductive nephrectomy. This entry is derived from a study of radiation and T cells in renal cell carcinoma. J lost 0 bases, V lost 5 bases, and 9 bases had no gene match. CDR1 SGHVS and CDR2 FNYEAQ come from the germline V gene. This CDR3 is built from 18 residues. TCRdb's table, derived via immunoSEQ multiplex PCR, lists solely in-frame clones and lacks some. The sample lists around 20,000 clones; about 61% were seen once. Source: tumor tissue, taken from a patient whose treatment was nephrectomy without radiotherapy. This TCR was sampled from a man between 50 and 59 years old with renal cell carcinoma. This rearrangement joins TRBV7-6 to TRBJ2-3; 12 positions match TRBD2. DNA for the CDR3: TGTGCCAGCAGCGCTCGTCTAGCGGGAGGGCCGAGCACAGATACGCAGTATTTT. Amino acids: CASSARLAGGPSTDTQYF.